Listed below are T cell receptor beta chains from one sample, sequenced in a study of CD8+ T cells in alopecia areata. TCRdb's table, derived via immunoSEQ multiplex PCR, lists solely in-frame clones and lacks some. The sample carries about 42,000 clones, just over 65% recorded once. The sample consisted of CD8+ T cells sorted from blood, taken at week 4, from a patient treated with tofacitinib. The receptors derive from a human donor with alopecia areata. Each CDR3 is given with its conserved first and last residue. The D gene is left open where the match is weak. Clone size is stated in some rows and not others, as once, few, many or a class when expanded.

>.|.|TRBV7-8|TRBJ2-3
TGTGCCAGCAGTTCGGACGTCACAGATACGCAGTATTTT
CASSSDVTDTQYF
>TRBD1|.|TRBV7-2|TRBJ1-1
TGTGCCAGCAGCTTAGCGGGTCGGTGGGACAGCAGTAACACTGAAGCTTTCTTT
CASSLAGRWDSSNTEAFF
>.|.|TRBV2|TRBJ2-7
TGTGCCAGCAGTGAAAGCCCGGGGTACTCCTACGAGCAGTACTTC
CASSESPGYSYEQYF
>.|.|TRBV30|TRBJ1-1
TGTGCCTGGAGTGTAAACACGATGAACACTGAAGCTTTCTTT
CAWSVNTMNTEAFF
>.|.|TRBV2|TRBJ2-1
TGTGCCAGCAGTGAGGGGAGCAATGAGCAGTTCTTC
CASSEGSNEQFF
>.|many|TRBV19|TRBJ2-1
TGTGCCAGTAGTTTTACCGGGACAAGCTCCTACAATGAGCAGTTCTTC
CASSFTGTSSYNEQFF
>.|.|TRBV29-1|TRBJ1-2
TGCAGCGTTGAAGATCTCGAGAAGGGAAGGCCCTTC
CSVEDLEKGRPF
>TRBD1|few|TRBV14|TRBJ2-7
TGTGCCAGCAGCCAAGGGACAGGGACCTACGAGCAGTACTTC
CASSQGTGTYEQYF
>TRBD1|once|TRBV7-9|TRBJ1-5
TGTGCCAGCAGCTTAGACAGGGGTCAGCCCCAGCATTTT
CASSLDRGQPQHF
>.|.|TRBV5-1|TRBJ2-1
TGCGCCAGCAGCTTGGAGGACAGCTCCTACAATGAGCAGTTCTTC
CASSLEDSSYNEQFF
>.|.|TRBV30|TRBJ2-7
TGTGCCTGGAGTGTACTGGGGGCACGGGACGAGCAGTACTTC
CAWSVLGARDEQYF
>.|.|TRBV19|TRBJ1-5
TGTGCCAGTAGTATGGCACAGGGTGGGAAGCCCCAGCATTTT
CASSMAQGGKPQHF
>.|.|TRBV29-1|TRBJ2-1
TGCAGCACCTCAGGGAATGAGCAGTTCTTC
CSTSGNEQFF
>TRBD1|.|TRBV30|TRBJ2-4
TGTGCCTGGAGTGAAGGGGGCGAAGGCATTCAGTACTTC
CAWSEGGEGIQYF
>.|.|TRBV9|TRBJ1-2
TGTGCCAGCAGCCGGGACCGGAACTATGGCTACACCTTC
CASSRDRNYGYTF
>.|.|TRBV9|TRBJ2-3
TGTGCCAGCAGCGTAGGGTCAGATACGCAGTATTTT
CASSVGSDTQYF
>.|once|TRBV10-2|TRBJ2-6
TGCGCCAGCAGTTGGTCAGTCGATTCTGGGGCCAACGTCCTGACTTTC
CASSWSVDSGANVLTF
>.|.|TRBV29-1|TRBJ2-2
TGCAGCGTTGGATCGAACACCGGGGAGCTGTTTTTT
CSVGSNTGELFF
>.|.|TRBV27|TRBJ2-5
TGTGCCAGCAGTTTTGGGAACCAAGAGACCCAGTACTTC
CASSFGNQETQYF
>TRBD2|.|TRBV7-2|TRBJ2-7
TGTGCCAGCAGCCCCAGACTAGCGGGGGACGACGAGCAGTACTTC
CASSPRLAGDDEQYF
>TRBD2|.|TRBV2|TRBJ2-5
TGTGCCAGCAGCGCCGGGGAGGGAGTCCCTGAGGAGACCCAGTACTTC
CASSAGEGVPEETQYF
>.|.|TRBV29-1|TRBJ2-1
TGCAGCGTTGAAGATGCCCAAACCGGATATGAGCAGTTCTTC
CSVEDAQTGYEQFF
>TRBD1|.|TRBV7-2|TRBJ2-7
TGTGCCAGCAGCTACGACAGGGGCGGGGAGCAGTACTTC
CASSYDRGGEQYF
>.|few|TRBV6-6|TRBJ2-2
TGTGCCAGCAGTTACGGACACACCGGGGAGCTGTTTTTT
CASSYGHTGELFF
>.|.|TRBV25-1|TRBJ1-1
TGTGCCAGCAGTGAATTAGCGTCCACTGAAGCTTTCTTT
CASSELASTEAFF
>TRBD2|few|TRBV30|TRBJ2-1
TGTGCCTGGAGTGGCGGGGGTTACAATGAGCAGTTCTTC
CAWSGGGYNEQFF
>.|.|TRBV25-1|TRBJ1-1
TGTGCCAGCAGTGAATACGGGGCGCAAGGTGAAGCTTTCTTT
CASSEYGAQGEAFF
>.|once|TRBV9|TRBJ1-1
TGTGCCAGCAGCGTAGCAGGGGAGGTTGAAGCTTTCTTT
CASSVAGEVEAFF
>.|.|TRBV2|TRBJ1-5
TGTGCCAGCAAGCCCGGGCCCTACCAAAATCAGCCCCAGCATTTT
CASKPGPYQNQPQHF
>TRBD2|.|TRBV29-1|TRBJ2-1
TGCAGCGTCGTTGCGGGGGGGAGGATGAATGAGCAGTTCTTC
CSVVAGGRMNEQFF
>TRBD2|.|TRBV25-1|TRBJ2-1
TGTGCCAGCAGTGAAAGGCACAGGCGGCCCGGGGGGATGTGTGAGCAGTTCTTC
CASSERHRRPGGMCEQFF
>.|.|TRBV29-1|TRBJ2-1
TGCAGCGTTGTCGGCCGGGGTGCTGAGCAGTTCTTC
CSVVGRGAEQFF
>TRBD1|.|TRBV30|TRBJ1-2
TGTGCCTTTCGGGACAGTAGCTACACCTTC
CAFRDSSYTF
>.|.|TRBV30|TRBJ2-7
TGTGCCTGGAGAGGTAGGTCCTACGAGCAGTACTTC
CAWRGRSYEQYF
>.|.|TRBV29-1|TRBJ1-2
TGCAGCGTTGCGGGGACCAGGGATGGCTACACCTTC
CSVAGTRDGYTF
>.|few|TRBV19|TRBJ2-4
TGTGCCAGTAGTGAACTGAGTGGGGGGCCCAAAAACATTCAGTACTTC
CASSELSGGPKNIQYF
>TRBD1|.|TRBV5-1|TRBJ2-5
TGCGCCAGCAGCTTGGAGGTCAGGGGGCGTGAGACCCAGTACTTC
CASSLEVRGRETQYF
>.|few|TRBV21-1|TRBJ2-7
TGTGCCAGCAGCAAAGCCTCCGGGACAGCTTCTTCCTACGAGCAGTACTTC
CASSKASGTASSYEQYF
>.|few|TRBV29-1|TRBJ2-7
TGCAGCGTTGTGATCGGAGCTTACGAGCAGTACTTC
CSVVIGAYEQYF
>.|.|TRBV4-3|TRBJ2-1
TGCGCCAGCAGCCAAGGTTACAATGAGCAGTTCTTC
CASSQGYNEQFF
>.|.|TRBV27|TRBJ1-2
TGTGCCAGCAGTTTAAGCGGACCTAACTATGGCTACACCTTC
CASSLSGPNYGYTF
>TRBD1|.|TRBV19|TRBJ1-2
TGTGCCAGTAGTCCCCCAGGACAGGGATACGGCTACACCTTC
CASSPPGQGYGYTF
>.|.|TRBV6-6|TRBJ2-7
TGTGCCAGTAAGGGACACCTCGACGAGCAGTACTTC
CASKGHLDEQYF